These 7 T cell receptor beta chains originate from one sample sequenced in a study of long-term antiretroviral therapy in people with HIV. Sequencing used immunoSEQ v3.0 at survey level. The table came from immunoSEQ multiplex PCR; TCRdb's copy has only in-frame clones and leaves some out. The repertoire holds tens of thousands of clones, with 75% to 90% as singletons. Sample: unsorted PBMCs, taken just before starting antiretroviral therapy. Receptors originate from a woman aged 18-29 years with HIV.

The chain recombines TRBV28 with TRBJ2-7; TRBD2 matches at 12 bases. Germline CDR1 MDHEN, CDR2 SYDVKM. V dropped 6 bases and J dropped 2; count of bases not matched to a gene: 14. This CDR3 is built from 18 residues. The CDR3 reads CASSNDDLSSGRAYEQYF. CDR3 bases: TGTGCCAGCAGCAACGACGACTTATCTAGCGGGAGGGCCTACGAGCAGTACTTC.

CDR3 in DNA: TGTGCCAGCAGCCAACAGGGGGCGACTATACCCGGGGAGCTGTTTTTT. This codes for CASSQQGATIPGELFF. The gene calls are TRBV4-2 and TRBJ2-2; 8 bases map to TRBD1. CDR3 length: 16 amino acids. Germline CDR1 is LGHNA and CDR2 is YNFKEQ. V lost 2 bases, J lost 6 bases, and 8 bases stayed unmatched.

This chain connects TRBV4-3 to TRBJ2-1; TRBD2 agrees at 8 bases. This CDR3 is 16 amino acids long. In germline, CDR1 is LGHNA, CDR2 YSLEER. V shed 7 bases, J shed 0 bases, and the junction held 8 bases outside the gene matches. The CDR3 coding sequence is TGCGCCAGCAAGGGGACGACTAGCGCCTCCTACAATGAGCAGTTCTTC. Protein product: CASKGTTSASYNEQFF.

This clone showed up just once. The V gene is TRBV6-5, the J gene TRBJ1-1; D is undetermined. With 2 bases removed from V and 1 base from J, the gap between germline ends came to 8 bases. The length of the CDR3 is 14 residues. Germline V gene lookup returns CDR1 MNHEY and CDR2 SVGAGI. DNA of the CDR3: TGTGCCAGCAGTTACAAACGACCGAACACTGAAGCTTTCTTT. Its protein is CASSYKRPNTEAFF.

This sequence joins TRBV7-2 and TRBJ1-1; no firm D call. V was clipped by 4 bases and J by 11 bases, with 11 bases between them. CDR3 length: 11 amino acids. CDR1 is SGHTA, CDR2 FQGNSA, per germline. The CDR3 DNA follows: TGTGCCAGCAGCTCGGGCCCAAGGGCTTTCTTT. The encoded protein is CASSSGPRAFF.

This sequence joins TRBV7-6 and TRBJ2-2; D gene ambiguous. Germline V gene sequence: CDR1 SGHVS, CDR2 FNYEAQ. Trimming pared 0 bases from V and 8 bases from J, leaving 10 bases between. CDR3 length equals 14 residues. Here the CDR3 reads CASSLASGLGELFF. CDR3 nucleotides: TGTGCCAGCAGCTTAGCGTCGGGTCTAGGGGAGCTGTTTTTT.

The J gene is TRBJ2-7, the V gene TRBV7-8, with D perhaps TRBD2 (6 bases). CDR3 size: 15 residues. Per germline, CDR1 SGHVS and CDR2 FQNEAQ. V lost 5 bases and J 3 bases, leaving 17 bases between the germline ends. The CDR3 region has the DNA TGTGCCAGCAGCCCTCGCACCGGGGGAATCTACGAGCAGTACTTC. Translated, it gives CASSPRTGGIYEQYF.